These 26 T cell receptor beta chains share one sample of origin, sequenced in a study of Ad26.COV2.S vaccination and SARS-CoV-2 variants. Assay: immunoSEQ multiplex PCR; the TCRdb copy retains only in-frame clones and omits some. Of about 350,000 clones listed, just over 90% are singletons. The sample here was peripheral blood, taken after recovery from COVID-19. The receptor set was obtained from a human donor who had recovered from COVID-19.

V and J are TRBV7-2 and TRBJ2-7, with D hard to call. This CDR3 is built from 12 residues. Per the germline V gene, CDR1 is SGHTA and CDR2 is FQGNSA. Trimming took off 4 bases at V and 0 bases at J, with 4 bases between the two ends. CDR3 in amino acids: CASSYNSYEQYF. CDR3 coding DNA: TGTGCCAGCAGCTATAACTCCTACGAGCAGTACTTC.

The gene calls are TRBV12-3 or TRBV12-4 and TRBJ1-1; D unresolved. The CDR3 spans 13 residues. The germline V and J ends were trimmed by 3 bases and 1 base, with 6 bases remaining between them. Here the CDR3 reads CASSFAANTEAFF. CDR3 sequence (DNA): TGTGCCAGCAGTTTTGCCGCGAACACTGAAGCTTTCTTT.

This clone has just one count. The chain carries TRBV6-5 and TRBJ1-1, with D unclear. V was clipped by 6 bases and J by 10 bases, with 24 bases between them. Germline-derived CDR1 and CDR2 are MNHEY and SVGAGI. The CDR3 sequence is 15 residues long. In DNA form, the CDR3 reads TGTGCCAGCAGACCATACCCTTCCGACCTGAATGGAGCTTTCTTT. Encoded protein: CASRPYPSDLNGAFF.

This sequence joins TRBV19 and TRBJ1-2; D is possibly TRBD1 (5 bases). Trimming stripped 5 bases from V and 4 bases from J, with 11 bases between. Germline V lookup: CDR1 LNHDA, CDR2 SQIVND (reference sequence). This CDR3 contains 13 residues. The DNA for the CDR3 is TGTGCCAGTAGTTTATCAGGGTTCTATGGCTACACCTTC. This translates into CASSLSGFYGYTF.

The J gene is TRBJ1-2, the V gene TRBV2; 7 nucleotides match TRBD1. CDR3 length: 12 residues. CDR1 and CDR2 from the germline V gene are SNHLY and FYNNEI. The trim removed 6 bases at V and 8 bases at J, leaving 6 bases unmatched. CDR3 sequence (DNA): TGTGCCAGCAGAGAGGGGGCGCAGGGCTACACCTTC. Translation: CASREGAQGYTF.

The chain is built from TRBV7-9 and TRBJ2-5; 15 nucleotides match TRBD2. The CDR3 is 18 residues long. Germline CDR1 reads SEHNR; CDR2 reads FQNEAQ (reference sequence). V lost 3 bases and J lost 0; bases outside the gene matches: 5. The CDR3 region is CASSFGTSGGTYQETQYF. The CDR3, as DNA: TGTGCCAGCAGCTTCGGGACTAGCGGGGGGACGTACCAAGAGACCCAGTACTTC.

There are a few counts of this clone. DNA of the CDR3: TGCGCCAGCAGCTTGGGATCTGGAAACACCATATATTTT. Amino acids: CASSLGSGNTIYF. This rearrangement joins TRBV5-1 to TRBJ1-3; D not certain. The length of the CDR3 is 13 residues. V dropped 0 bases and J dropped 1 base, with 2 bases sitting between them. The germline V gene encodes CDR1 SGHRS and CDR2 YFSETQ.

A single count supports this clone. DNA of the CDR3: TGTGCCAGCAGCCGGGACGTTAAGGATTCACCCCTCCACTTT. It translates to CASSRDVKDSPLHF. The rearrangement links TRBV6-2 or TRBV6-3 to TRBJ1-6; D might be TRBD1 (5 bases). Germline V gives CDR1 MNHEY, CDR2 SVGEGT. The V and J ends lost 6 bases and 8 bases respectively, with 14 bases between them. The CDR3 covers 14 residues.

This chain connects TRBV25-1 to TRBJ1-4, with D hard to call. There are 15 residues in the CDR3. V was pared by 6 bases and J by 1 base, with 12 bases between. Germline V gene lookup returns CDR1 MGHDK and CDR2 SYGVNS. CDR3 loop: CASSSGVGTNEKLFF. CDR3 coding DNA: TGTGCCAGCAGCTCCGGGGTCGGAACTAATGAAAAACTGTTTTTT.

This chain links TRBV5-1 with TRBJ2-3; 11 positions match TRBD2. Germline CDR1 reads SGHRS; CDR2 reads YFSETQ. This CDR3 has 17 residues. V dropped 0 bases and J dropped 4; count of bases not matched to a gene: 7. The CDR3 DNA sequence: TGCGCCAGCAGCTTGGATCATACTAGCGGGGGTGCAGATACGCAGTATTTT. This encodes CASSLDHTSGGADTQYF.

The chain uses TRBV29-1 and TRBJ1-1; 7 bases are a match to TRBD1. V lost 2 bases and J lost 3; bases outside the gene matches: 6. This CDR3 has 14 residues. Germline V gene data show CDR1 as SQVTM and CDR2 as ANQGSEA. The CDR3 DNA sequence: TGCAGCGTTGAAAGGGGGCGCGGTGACACTGAAGCTTTCTTT. Its translation is CSVERGRGDTEAFF.

The chain recombines TRBV5-4 with TRBJ2-5; 15 bases line up with TRBD2. The germline V gene has CDR1 SGHNT and CDR2 YYREEE (reference sequence). J was trimmed by 5 bases and V by 3 bases; bases with no gene match: 5. The CDR3 spans 16 residues. This CDR3 reads CASSSGLAGGRETQYF. CDR3 DNA: TGTGCCAGCAGCTCGGGACTAGCGGGGGGCCGGGAGACCCAGTACTTC.

This chain links TRBV5-1 with TRBJ2-3, with D possibly TRBD1 on 6 matching bases. This CDR3 contains 16 residues. V dropped 0 bases and J dropped 1 base, with 12 bases sitting between them. The germline gives CDR1 SGHRS, CDR2 YFSETQ. The CDR3 is CASSLGFRGGTDTQYF. The CDR3, as DNA: TGCGCCAGCAGCTTGGGTTTCAGGGGCGGCACAGATACGCAGTATTTT.

The genes are TRBV5-1 and TRBJ2-2, with 9 positions matching TRBD1. Trimming removed 4 bases from V and 4 bases from J; junction bases left unmatched: 5. The CDR3 sequence is 15 residues long. Germline CDR1 is SGHRS and CDR2 is YFSETQ. For the CDR3, the DNA is TGCGCCAGCAGCCCGGACAGGGGTGGCACCGGGGAGCTGTTTTTT. Protein: CASSPDRGGTGELFF.

To note about this clone: The same CDR3 can be traced to other DNA sequences in this sample. The V call is TRBV7-2, the J call TRBJ1-1; the D gene is possibly TRBD1 (5 bases). CDR1 is SGHTA and CDR2 is FQGNSA in the germline V gene. The V end was cut by 1 base, the J end by 1 base, with 7 bases between. The CDR3 contains 14 residues. CDR3 sequence reads: CASSLGQSNTEAFF. The CDR3 bases are TGTGCCAGCAGCTTAGGACAGTCGAACACTGAAGCTTTCTTT. Using reference TRBV7-2 and TRBJ1-1 for the parts outside the CDR3, the full variable domain is GAGVSQSPSNKVTEKGKDVELRCDPISGHTALYWYRQSLGQGLEFLIYFQGNSAPDKSGLPSDRFSAERTGGSVSTLTIQRTQQEDSAVYLCASSLGQSNTEAFFGQGTRLTVV.

This clone was observed a single time. The chain employs TRBV5-1 and TRBJ2-3, with 7 bases that match TRBD2. This CDR3 is built from 15 residues. Germline trimming cut 4 bases from V and 2 bases from J; bases unmatched to any gene: 7. Looked up from germline, CDR1 is SGHRS and CDR2 is YFSETQ. In DNA, the CDR3 is TGCGCCAGCAGCATCCTAGCGGACCACACAGATACGCAGTATTTT. The encoded protein is CASSILADHTDTQYF.

The rearrangement links TRBV7-2 to TRBJ2-2, with 12 nucleotides matching TRBD1. This CDR3 is 15 amino acids long. CDR1 and CDR2 from the germline V gene are SGHTA and FQGNSA. The V gene end was trimmed by 4 bases and the J gene end by 6 bases; junction bases not matched to a gene: 3. The CDR3 region is CASSWGQGAPGELFF. In nucleotides, the CDR3 is TGTGCCAGCAGCTGGGGACAGGGGGCCCCCGGGGAGCTGTTTTTT.

The chain recombines TRBV5-1 with TRBJ1-1; D remains unclear. There are 17 residues in the CDR3. Trimming left V 0 bases short and J 0 bases short, with 15 bases between. Germline lookup yields CDR1 SGHRS and CDR2 YFSETQ. In nucleotides, the CDR3 is TGCGCCAGCAGCTTGGTCGCCAGCCGGATTATGAACACTGAAGCTTTCTTT. Its translation: CASSLVASRIMNTEAFF. Filled out from reference TRBV5-1 and TRBJ1-1, the complete variable domain reads KAGVTQTPRYLIKTRGQQVTLSCSPISGHRSVSWYQQTPGQGLQFLFEYFSETQRNKGNFPGRFSGRQFSNSRSEMNVSTLELGDSALYLCASSLVASRIMNTEAFFGQGTRLTVV.

The chain has TRBV5-1 and TRBJ1-2, with D possibly TRBD1 on 5 matching bases. The germline V and J ends were trimmed by 2 bases and 1 base, with 9 bases remaining between them. Per the germline V gene, CDR1 is SGHRS and CDR2 is YFSETQ. This CDR3 contains 14 residues. CDR3 sequence: CASSLGELNYGYTF. CDR3 nucleotide sequence: TGCGCCAGCAGCTTAGGGGAACTTAACTATGGCTACACCTTC.

The sample holds one count of this clone. The CDR3 bases are TGTGCCAGCAGCGTAGGGCCAGGGGGGACTAAGAACACTGAAGCTTTCTTT. Its translation: CASSVGPGGTKNTEAFF. The chain employs TRBV9 and TRBJ1-1; 7 bases align to TRBD1. Germline V CDR1 and CDR2: SGDLS, YYNGEE. J gave up 1 base and V 0 bases, and 9 bases lay outside the gene matches. The CDR3 is 17 amino acids.

For the CDR3, the DNA is TGCACCAGCAGCCAAGATCCGCCGGGACGGGGGGATAGAGATACGCAGTATTTT. It specifies CTSSQDPPGRGDRDTQYF. This sequence joins TRBV1 and TRBJ2-3; TRBD2 was called by the table and not checked on the DNA. TRBV1 is annotated as a pseudogene. CDR3 length: 18 amino acids.

This clone was found once. CDR3 DNA sequence: TGTGCCAGCAGTATATCCGAGGTCTATGGCTACACCTTC. It translates to CASSISEVYGYTF. The chain couples TRBV6-2 or TRBV6-3 to TRBJ1-2; unclear D gene. CDR3 length: 13 residues. V was trimmed by 5 bases and J by 4 bases, leaving 11 bases between them. Germline values: CDR1 MNHEY, CDR2 SVGEGT.

J is TRBJ2-3 and V is TRBV5-1; D assignment may be TRBD1 or TRBD2 (5 bases each). Trimming stripped 3 bases from V and 1 base from J, with 24 bases between. Per germline, CDR1 SGHRS and CDR2 YFSETQ. This CDR3 contains 19 residues. The CDR3 region has the DNA TGCGCCAGCAGCTCTCTGGGACCAGTCGCCCTGGTTGGCACAGATACGCAGTATTTT. As protein: CASSSLGPVALVGTDTQYF.

This chain connects TRBV3-1 (or the pseudogene TRBV3-2) to TRBJ1-3, with D possibly TRBD1 on 6 matching bases. CDR3 length: 16 residues. Germline V lookup: CDR1 LGHDT, CDR2 YNNKEL (reference sequence). Trimming left V 3 bases short and J 3 bases short, with 15 bases between. CDR3 residues: CASSQRGGIGGNTIYF. The CDR3, as DNA: TGTGCCAGCAGCCAGAGGGGGGGGATAGGTGGAAACACCATATATTTT.

The chain has TRBV3-1 (or the pseudogene TRBV3-2) and TRBJ1-2; possibly TRBD1 for D (5 bases). The V gene's germline CDR1 is LGHDT and CDR2 YNNKEL (reference sequence). Between the trimmed V and J ends, which lost 0 bases and 12 bases, there was a span of 11 bases. The CDR3 spans 12 residues. The CDR3 loop is CASSQEGLKNTF. CDR3 DNA sequence: TGTGCCAGCAGCCAAGAGGGACTCAAAAACACCTTC.

The rearrangement joins TRBV7-9 to TRBJ2-3; 8 positions match TRBD2. V lost 3 bases, J lost 1 base, and 3 bases stayed unmatched. CDR1 is SEHNR, CDR2 FQNEAQ, per germline (reference sequence). The CDR3 has 15 residues. The CDR3 DNA follows: TGTGCCAGCAGCTTGCCAGCGGGGGGCACAGATACGCAGTATTTT. Translating gives CASSLPAGGTDTQYF. The full variable domain, its missing parts supplied by reference TRBV7-9 and TRBJ2-3, is DTGVSQNPRHKITKRGQNVTFRCDPISEHNRLYWYRQTLGQGPEFLTYFQNEAQLEKSRLLSDRFSAERPKGSFSTLEIQRTEQGDSAMYLCASSLPAGGTDTQYFGPGTRLTVL.